Below, one T cell receptor beta chain is given with its context. The antigen is unknown. TCRdb's copy holds only in-frame clones and misses some; the assay was immunoSEQ multiplex PCR. The sample lists 85,000 to 110,000 clones; approximately 93% were seen once. V lost 1 base and J lost 2, with 12 bases in between. Per germline, CDR1 MNHNS and CDR2 SASEGT. The CDR3 spans 15 residues. The record originates from a study of graft-versus-host responses after intestinal transplantation. The sample here was unstimulated CD8+ T cells sorted from spleen or lymph node cells, taken before intestinal transplant. The source of this sequence is a human donor who received an intestinal transplant. This chain connects TRBV6-1 to TRBJ2-7; a possible D gene is TRBD1 (5 bases). The CDR3: CASSEGRVTPYEQYF. DNA for the CDR3: TGTGCCAGCAGTGAAGGCAGGGTCACCCCCTACGAGCAGTACTTC.